This is a list of T cell receptor beta chains from one sample in a study of OX40 agonist ivuxolimab in advanced cancers. Sequencing was performed with immunoSEQ multiplex PCR; in TCRdb, only in-frame clones are kept and a portion is missing. The data hold 90,000 to 130,000 clones, with 91% observed a single time. The material was CD4+ or CD8+ T cells sorted from blood, obtained in a trial of the OX40 agonist ivuxolimab. These receptors were obtained from an adult with an advanced solid tumor such as melanoma, head and neck, liver or kidney cancer. CDR3s include the opening cysteine and the closing phenylalanine or tryptophan. D genes are given only for firm matches. Rows give clone size only sometimes, using once, few, many, or a class for an expanded clone.

V	D	size	J	CDR3	DNA
TRBV19	TRBD1	-	TRBJ2-5	CASSVGTGGVETQYF	TGTGCCAGTAGTGTCGGGACAGGGGGCGTAGAGACCCAGTACTTC
TRBV7-8	-	few	TRBJ1-5	CASSLARSPHQPQHF	TGTGCCAGCAGCTTAGCGCGATCACCGCATCAGCCCCAGCATTTT
TRBV29-1	-	-	TRBJ1-2	CSVSEGANYGYTF	TGCAGCGTTAGTGAGGGAGCAAACTATGGCTACACCTTC
TRBV4-2	-	-	TRBJ1-2	CASSQDLEGFYGYTF	TGTGCCAGCAGCCAAGATCTTGAAGGGTTCTATGGCTACACCTTC
TRBV4-2	-	once	TRBJ2-1	CASSPRTDYNEQFF	TGTGCCAGCAGCCCAAGGACTGACTACAATGAGCAGTTCTTC
TRBV5-1	-	-	TRBJ2-1	CASSLAETYNEQFF	TGCGCCAGCAGCTTAGCGGAGACTTACAATGAGCAGTTCTTC
TRBV6-5	-	-	TRBJ1-2	CASSYSRDNYGYTF	TGTGCCAGCAGTTACTCTAGGGACAACTATGGCTACACCTTC
TRBV28	-	-	TRBJ2-5	CASRDGETQYF	TGTGCCAGCAGAGATGGGGAGACCCAGTACTTC
TRBV19	-	-	TRBJ2-6	CASSPSRAAIISGANVLTF	TGTGCCAGTAGTCCCAGCAGGGCGGCCATAATCTCTGGGGCCAACGTCCTGACTTTC
TRBV5-1	-	-	TRBJ2-3	CASSLGGADPPQDTQYF	TGCGCCAGCAGCTTGGGTGGGGCAGACCCGCCGCAAGATACGCAGTATTTT
TRBV30	TRBD1	-	TRBJ2-1	CAWSTRQGYNEQFF	TGTGCCTGGAGTACAAGACAGGGCTACAATGAGCAGTTCTTC
TRBV2	-	-	TRBJ2-7	CASRGGSRTYEQYF	TGTGCCAGCAGAGGTGGCAGCCGCACCTACGAGCAGTACTTC
TRBV29-1	TRBD1	many	TRBJ1-1	CSGDRGIGTEAFF	TGCAGCGGGGACAGGGGGATAGGCACTGAAGCTTTCTTT
TRBV18	TRBD2	-	TRBJ2-7	CASSPPGLAGGPGYEQYF	TGTGCCAGCTCACCACCGGGACTAGCGGGAGGTCCGGGATACGAGCAGTACTTC
TRBV6-6	-	-	TRBJ2-1	CASSYSTQGNEQFF	TGTGCCAGCAGTTACTCGACCCAGGGCAATGAGCAGTTCTTC
TRBV6-5	-	-	TRBJ2-7	CASSYSWNPTTEQYF	TGTGCCAGCAGTTACTCGTGGAATCCAACGACGGAGCAGTACTTC
TRBV6-6	-	-	TRBJ1-1	CAISLGGEGGTEAFF	TGTGCCATCAGCCTGGGGGGGGAGGGTGGTACTGAAGCTTTCTTT
TRBV18	-	once	TRBJ2-7	CASSPLGSGYEQYF	TGTGCCAGCTCACCACTCGGGAGCGGGTACGAGCAGTACTTC
TRBV7-9	-	-	TRBJ2-3	CASSLEGLATDTQYF	TGTGCCAGCAGCTTAGAGGGGCTAGCGACAGATACGCAGTATTTT
TRBV6-1	-	-	TRBJ2-3	CASSDSGSTDTQYF	TGTGCCAGCAGTGATAGCGGAAGCACAGATACGCAGTATTTT
TRBV14	-	-	TRBJ1-6	CASRATGFEGSPLHF	TGTGCCAGCAGAGCAACAGGGTTTGAAGGGTCACCCCTCCACTTT
TRBV5-4	-	-	TRBJ1-1	CASGRTGAGGTEAFF	TGTGCCAGCGGAAGAACGGGGGCCGGTGGCACTGAAGCTTTCTTT
TRBV6-1	-	-	TRBJ1-2	CASSENRQNYGYTF	TGTGCCAGCAGTGAAAACAGACAAAACTATGGCTACACCTTC
TRBV7-3	-	-	TRBJ1-1	CASSLTVNTEAFF	TGTGCCAGCAGCTTAACAGTGAACACTGAAGCTTTCTTT
TRBV29-1	-	-	TRBJ2-3	CSVERWSNGAELDTQYF	TGCAGCGTTGAACGGTGGAGTAACGGGGCCGAACTGGATACGCAGTATTTT
TRBV30	-	-	TRBJ2-7	CAWRGTGKVDEQYF	TGTGCCTGGAGGGGGACGGGGAAAGTGGACGAGCAGTACTTC
TRBV5-6	TRBD2	-	TRBJ2-1	CASRAGVNNEQFF	TGTGCCAGCAGGGCGGGGGTAAACAATGAGCAGTTCTTC
TRBV2	TRBD2	-	TRBJ2-3	CATDRLAGGSTDTQYF	TGTGCCACCGATCGATTAGCGGGGGGTAGCACAGATACGCAGTATTTT
TRBV6-5	-	-	TRBJ1-2	CASSPWGADYGYTF	TGTGCCAGCAGTCCCTGGGGCGCGGACTATGGCTACACCTTC
TRBV2	TRBD1	once	TRBJ2-7	CASKGQGLSYEQYF	TGTGCCAGCAAAGGACAGGGGCTCTCCTACGAGCAGTACTTC
TRBV5-1	TRBD2	-	TRBJ2-2	CASSLGTRVTGELFF	TGCGCCAGCAGCTTAGGGACTAGGGTTACCGGGGAGCTGTTTTTT